The sequence of this T cell receptor beta chain was determined in a study of cytomegalovirus exposure and HLA in healthy donors. Overall study findings and caveats: Some V segments could not be told apart, so they were left out, TRBV6-2 and TRBV6-3 among them.

Trimming removed 5 bases from V and 2 bases from J, with 9 bases in between. The CDR3 length is 13 residues. CDR1 and CDR2 (germline): MGHDK, SYGVNS. This PCR relied on a set of 60 Vbeta primers and 13 Jbeta primers. Assay: immunoSEQ multiplex PCR; the TCRdb copy retains only in-frame clones and omits some. The table includes about 88,000 clones, more than 65% detected once. Of note for this clone: The antigen remains undetermined.

The sample comprised PBMCs. The sequence was collected from a man aged 25 to 45 in good health and CMV-seronegative. This chain connects TRBV25-1 to TRBJ2-5; a weak D match, TRBD2 (5 bases). CDR3 sequence reads: CASSMPGQETQYF. Here the CDR3 DNA reads TGTGCCAGCAGTATGCCGGGACAAGAGACCCAGTACTTC.